The source of this T cell receptor (beta chain) is a study of blood T cell repertoires in COVID-19. Produced via immunoSEQ multiplex PCR; TCRdb's table is partial and in-frame only. The sample carries fewer than 450,000 clones, roughly 87% recorded once. What was sequenced was PBMCs or T cells enriched from blood (not recorded which). The sequence derives from a woman aged 25 to 39 who had recovered from COVID-19.

The CDR3 nucleotides read TGTGCCTGGGGACGTAAAGATACGCAGTATTTT. It encodes CAWGRKDTQYF. The chain joins TRBV30 to TRBJ2-3; D is unclear. The CDR3 has 11 amino acids. Germline V gives CDR1 GTSNPN, CDR2 SVGIG (reference sequence). The V gene lost 5 bases and the J gene lost 5 bases, with 8 bases spanning the gap.